This T cell receptor beta chain was found in a study of blood T cell repertoires in COVID-19 (dated by TCRdb to 2018 to 2020). Broadly, across the study: Collaborator samples came from the United States, Italy and Spain and covered acute and convalescent phases of COVID-19. The material from the prospective study consisted of cDNA or gDNA derived from T cells, B-cell-depleted T cells, or PBMCs. Deeply sampled blood TCRbeta repertoires from subjects exposed to, actively infected with, or recovered from COVID-19 were included in the dataset. The repertoires were released in a freely available public database intended as a resource for research on the immune response to SARS-CoV-2. The samples were drawn from two sources: the first 160 participants of the ongoing ImmuneRACE study, and 1,000 to 1,500 subjects contributed by 6 global collaborators. The sample metadata nearly always contained a de-identified subject ID, COVID-19 status, age in years and sex. HLA class I and class II types, where available, came from metadata supplied by the sample provider rather than from assay-based typing.

V loses 6 bases of germline sequence and J loses 8 bases, and the interval between the two ends is 17 bases. Taken from the germline V gene, the CDR1 and CDR2 loops are KGHSH and LQKENI. The CDR3 numbers 14 residues from cysteine through phenylalanine. Of all the DNA, just the CDR3 is kept, 42 bases in frame from base 1. On the study overall, not on this receptor specifically: The amount of clinical and demographic metadata varied by source and participant and was provided uncurated.

A note on this clone: No antigen is known for it. Base qualities are not at hand, and no much larger clone is one base apart.

Samples from volunteer blood donors who had recovered from COVID-19 were contributed by a second Seattle source. Whole blood was collected in K2EDTA tubes by collaborating institutions according to the institutions' own protocols. Collaborator samples were shipped for TCRbeta analysis as frozen whole blood, isolated PBMCs, or DNA extracted from either sample type. The immunoSEQ Assay, a bias-controlled multiplex PCR, was used to amplify TCRbeta CDR3 regions from genomic DNA. From the authors' description of their analysis: The number of nucleated cells in each sample was estimated from the amplification of reference gene primers within the assay. Sequence reads were collapsed and filtered to measure the absolute abundance of every unique TCRbeta CDR3 rearrangement. For each sample, productive Simpson clonality was calculated as the square root of Simpson's diversity index over productive rearrangements. This is the immuneACCESS table as TCRdb keeps it, with only in-frame sequences that have V and J called. A part of the clones is gone; compared with another copy, unresolved V genes explain less than half, and the rest is unexplained. The DNA gave D and trimming, while V, J and clone size come from that table. The sample has 150,000 or so clones on record, approximately 85% of them singletons. The ten largest clones represent 7.5% to 9.5% of the sample.

The V gene is TRBV18 and the J gene is TRBJ1-3; the D segment could be TRBD1, given 6 matching bases. The receptor was isolated from a middle-aged man who had recovered from COVID-19. The sequenced sample was peripheral blood. CDR3 sequence: CASSPDSVRDTIYF. The nucleotide sequence is TGTGCCAGCTCTCCGGACAGCGTGCGGGACACCATATATTTT.